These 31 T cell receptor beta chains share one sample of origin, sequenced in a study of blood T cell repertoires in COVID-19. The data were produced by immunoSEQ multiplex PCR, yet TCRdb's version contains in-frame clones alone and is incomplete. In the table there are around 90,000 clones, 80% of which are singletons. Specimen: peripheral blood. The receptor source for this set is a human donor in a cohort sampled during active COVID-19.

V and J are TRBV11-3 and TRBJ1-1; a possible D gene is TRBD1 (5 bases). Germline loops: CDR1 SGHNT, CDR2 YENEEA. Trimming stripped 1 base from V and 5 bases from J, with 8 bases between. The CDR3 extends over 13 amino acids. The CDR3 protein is CASSLAGETEAFF. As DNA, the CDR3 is TGTGCCAGCAGCTTAGCGGGGGAAACTGAAGCTTTCTTT.

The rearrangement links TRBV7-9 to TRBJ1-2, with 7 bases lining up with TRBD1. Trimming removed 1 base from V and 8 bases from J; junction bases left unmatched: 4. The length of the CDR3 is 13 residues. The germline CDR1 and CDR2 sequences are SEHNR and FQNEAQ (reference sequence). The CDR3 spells CASSLGTGRGYTF. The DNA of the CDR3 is TGTGCCAGCAGCTTAGGGACAGGCCGAGGCTACACCTTC.

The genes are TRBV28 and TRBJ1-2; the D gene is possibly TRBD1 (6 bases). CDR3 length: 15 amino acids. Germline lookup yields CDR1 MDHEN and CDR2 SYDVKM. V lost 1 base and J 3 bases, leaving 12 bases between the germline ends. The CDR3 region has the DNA TGTGCCAGCAGTTTATCCGGCGGACAGTACTATGGCTACACCTTC. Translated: CASSLSGGQYYGYTF.

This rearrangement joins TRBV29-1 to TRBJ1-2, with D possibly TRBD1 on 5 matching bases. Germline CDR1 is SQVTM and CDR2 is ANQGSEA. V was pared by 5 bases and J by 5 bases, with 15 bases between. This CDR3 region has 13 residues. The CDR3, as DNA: TGCAGCGTTTCCGTCGGGGGAAGTTATGGCTACACCTTC. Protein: CSVSVGGSYGYTF.

CDR3 bases: TGCGCCAGCAGCTCTAATCCGGGACAGCGGGGGGACGGCTACACCTTC. This sequence encodes CASSSNPGQRGDGYTF. The chain couples TRBV5-1 to TRBJ1-2; 7 nucleotides agree with TRBD1. With 3 bases clipped from V and 8 bases from J, the junction kept 16 bases outside the gene matches. Germline lookup yields CDR1 SGHRS and CDR2 YFSETQ. There are 16 residues in the CDR3. The whole variable domain, remainder taken from reference TRBV5-1 and TRBJ1-2, is KAGVTQTPRYLIKTRGQQVTLSCSPISGHRSVSWYQQTPGQGLQFLFEYFSETQRNKGNFPGRFSGRQFSNSRSEMNVSTLELGDSALYLCASSSNPGQRGDGYTFGSGTRLTVV.

The CDR3 protein is CASSLGAGAFSDTQYF. CDR3 DNA sequence: TGCGCCAGCAGCTTGGGGGCGGGAGCTTTCTCAGATACGCAGTATTTT. This chain uses TRBV5-1 with TRBJ2-3; 7 bases line up with TRBD2. The length of the CDR3 is 16 residues. The J segment lost 4 bases and the V segment lost 0 bases, leaving 8 bases of the junction unmatched. CDR1 and CDR2 (germline): SGHRS, YFSETQ.

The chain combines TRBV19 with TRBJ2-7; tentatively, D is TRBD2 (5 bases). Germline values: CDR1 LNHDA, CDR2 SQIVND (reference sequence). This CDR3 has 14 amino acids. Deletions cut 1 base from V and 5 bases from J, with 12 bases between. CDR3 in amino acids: CASSIVASRDEQYF. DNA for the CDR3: TGTGCCAGTAGTATAGTCGCTAGCCGCGACGAGCAGTACTTC.

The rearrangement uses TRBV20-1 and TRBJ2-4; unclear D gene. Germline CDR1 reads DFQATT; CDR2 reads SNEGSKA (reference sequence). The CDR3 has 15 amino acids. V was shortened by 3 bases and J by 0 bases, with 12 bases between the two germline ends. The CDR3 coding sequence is TGCAGTGCTAGTGGGCAGGCTTTAGCCAAAAACATTCAGTACTTC. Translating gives CSASGQALAKNIQYF.

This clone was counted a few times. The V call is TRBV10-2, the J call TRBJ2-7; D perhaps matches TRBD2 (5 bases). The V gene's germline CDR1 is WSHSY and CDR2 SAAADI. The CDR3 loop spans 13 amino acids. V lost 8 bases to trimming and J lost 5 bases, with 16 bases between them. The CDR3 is CASGRRIWDEQYF. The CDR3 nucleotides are TGCGCCAGCGGCCGGAGGATCTGGGACGAGCAGTACTTC.

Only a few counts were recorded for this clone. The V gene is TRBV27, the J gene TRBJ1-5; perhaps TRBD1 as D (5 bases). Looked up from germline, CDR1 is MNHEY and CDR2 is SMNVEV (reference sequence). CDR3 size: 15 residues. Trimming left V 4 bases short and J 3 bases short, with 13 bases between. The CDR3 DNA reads TGTGCCAGCAGTTCAAGGGGCCCTCTCAATCAGCCCCAGCATTTT. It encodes CASSSRGPLNQPQHF.

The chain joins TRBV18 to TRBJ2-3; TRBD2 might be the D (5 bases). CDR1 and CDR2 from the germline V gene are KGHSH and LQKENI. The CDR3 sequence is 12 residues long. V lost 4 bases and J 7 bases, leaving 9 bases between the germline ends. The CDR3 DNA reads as TGTGCCAGCTCACTAGAGGGATATACGCAGTATTTT. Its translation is CASSLEGYTQYF.

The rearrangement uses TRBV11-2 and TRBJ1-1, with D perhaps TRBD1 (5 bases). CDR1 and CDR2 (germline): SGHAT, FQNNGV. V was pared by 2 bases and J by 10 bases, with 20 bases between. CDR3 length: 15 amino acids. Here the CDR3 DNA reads TGTGCCAGCAGCTTACCTCTGACAGCGCGCCTGGGAGCTTTCTTT. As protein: CASSLPLTARLGAFF.

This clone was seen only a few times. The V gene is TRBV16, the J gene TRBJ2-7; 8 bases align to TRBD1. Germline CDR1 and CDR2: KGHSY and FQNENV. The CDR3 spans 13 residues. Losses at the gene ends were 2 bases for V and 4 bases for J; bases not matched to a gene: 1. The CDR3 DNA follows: TGTGCCAGCAGCCAAAGACAGGGGTACGAGCAGTACTTC. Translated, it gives CASSQRQGYEQYF.

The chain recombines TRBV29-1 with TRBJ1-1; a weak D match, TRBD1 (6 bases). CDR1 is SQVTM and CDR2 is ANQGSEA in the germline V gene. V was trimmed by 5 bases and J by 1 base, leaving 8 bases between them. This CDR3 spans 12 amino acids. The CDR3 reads CSVIQGNTEAFF. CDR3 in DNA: TGCAGCGTTATACAGGGGAACACTGAAGCTTTCTTT.

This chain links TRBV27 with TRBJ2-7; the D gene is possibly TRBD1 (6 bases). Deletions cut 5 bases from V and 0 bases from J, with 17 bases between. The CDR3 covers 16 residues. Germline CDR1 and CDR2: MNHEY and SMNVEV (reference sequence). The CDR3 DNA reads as TGTGCCAGCAGTCTACAGGGTGCAGCCTACTCCTACGAGCAGTACTTC. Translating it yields CASSLQGAAYSYEQYF.

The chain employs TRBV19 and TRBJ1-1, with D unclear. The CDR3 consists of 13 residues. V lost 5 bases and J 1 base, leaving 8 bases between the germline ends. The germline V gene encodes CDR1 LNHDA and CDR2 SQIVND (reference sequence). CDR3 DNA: TGTGCCAGTAGTTTCTACAGGAACACTGAAGCTTTCTTT. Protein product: CASSFYRNTEAFF.

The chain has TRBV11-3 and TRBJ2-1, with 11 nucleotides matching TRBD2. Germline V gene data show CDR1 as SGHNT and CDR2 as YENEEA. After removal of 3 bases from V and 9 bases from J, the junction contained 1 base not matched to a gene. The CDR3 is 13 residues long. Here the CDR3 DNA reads TGTGCCAGCAGCTTTACTAGCGGGGGTGAGCAGTTCTTC. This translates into CASSFTSGGEQFF.

CDR3 in amino acids: CASSPVQGNEQYF. CDR3 nucleotides: TGTGCCAGCAGCCCGGTACAGGGGAACGAGCAGTACTTC. This sequence joins TRBV3-1 (or the pseudogene TRBV3-2) and TRBJ2-7; 7 bases align to TRBD1. V was clipped by 4 bases and J by 5 bases; unmatched bases: 5. The germline V gene has CDR1 LGHDT and CDR2 YNNKEL (reference sequence). The length of the CDR3 is 13 residues.

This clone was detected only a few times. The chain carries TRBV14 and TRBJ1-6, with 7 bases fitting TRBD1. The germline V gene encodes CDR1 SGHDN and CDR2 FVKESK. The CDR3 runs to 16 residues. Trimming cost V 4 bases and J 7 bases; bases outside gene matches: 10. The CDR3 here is CASSRLTGVSNSPLHF. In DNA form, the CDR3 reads TGTGCCAGCAGCCGACTAACAGGGGTGAGCAATTCACCCCTCCACTTT.

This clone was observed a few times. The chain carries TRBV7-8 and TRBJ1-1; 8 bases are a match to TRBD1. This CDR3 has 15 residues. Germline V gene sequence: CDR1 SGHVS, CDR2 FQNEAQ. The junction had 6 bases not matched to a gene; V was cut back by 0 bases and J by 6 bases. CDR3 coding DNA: TGTGCCAGCAGCTTAGCCCCAGGGGGCCTGGCTGAAGCTTTCTTT. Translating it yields CASSLAPGGLAEAFF.

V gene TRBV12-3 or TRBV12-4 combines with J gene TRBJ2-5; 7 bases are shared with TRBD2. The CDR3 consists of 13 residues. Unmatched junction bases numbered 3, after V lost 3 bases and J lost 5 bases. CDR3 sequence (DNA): TGTGCCAGCAGTTTGGGGAGGGTTGAGACCCAGTACTTC. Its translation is CASSLGRVETQYF.

CDR3 sequence reads: CASSVRDSETQYF. The CDR3 DNA reads TGTGCCAGCAGCGTCCGGGACTCAGAGACCCAGTACTTC. The chain uses TRBV9 and TRBJ2-5, with D possibly being TRBD2 (6 bases). V gave up 2 bases and J gave up 4 bases, with 9 bases separating them. Germline assignment: CDR1 SGDLS and CDR2 YYNGEE. This CDR3 comprises 13 residues.

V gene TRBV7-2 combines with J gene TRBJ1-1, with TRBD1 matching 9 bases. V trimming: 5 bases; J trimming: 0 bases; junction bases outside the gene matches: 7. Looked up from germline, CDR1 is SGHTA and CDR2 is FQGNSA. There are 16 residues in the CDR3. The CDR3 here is CASSKDRGVMNTEAFF. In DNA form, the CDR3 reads TGTGCCAGCAGCAAGGACAGGGGAGTTATGAACACTGAAGCTTTCTTT.

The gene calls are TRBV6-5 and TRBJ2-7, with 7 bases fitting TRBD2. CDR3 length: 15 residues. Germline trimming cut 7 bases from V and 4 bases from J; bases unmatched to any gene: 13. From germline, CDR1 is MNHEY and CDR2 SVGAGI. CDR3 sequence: CASTPRTRGRYEQYF. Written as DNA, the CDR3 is TGTGCCAGCACCCCCCGGACTAGAGGTCGGTACGAGCAGTACTTC.

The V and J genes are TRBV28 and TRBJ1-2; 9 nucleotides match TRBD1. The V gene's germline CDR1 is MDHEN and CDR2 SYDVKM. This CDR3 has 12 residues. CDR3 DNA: TGTGGCCGTTGGGACAGGGTACATGGCTACACCTTC. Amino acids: CGRWDRVHGYTF.

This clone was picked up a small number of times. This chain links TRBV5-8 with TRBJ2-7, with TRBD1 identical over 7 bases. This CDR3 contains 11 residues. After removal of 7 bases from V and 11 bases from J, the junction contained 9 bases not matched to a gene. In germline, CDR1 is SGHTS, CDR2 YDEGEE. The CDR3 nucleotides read TGTGCCAGCGGAGACAGGGCTCCCGAGTACTTC. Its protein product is CASGDRAPEYF.

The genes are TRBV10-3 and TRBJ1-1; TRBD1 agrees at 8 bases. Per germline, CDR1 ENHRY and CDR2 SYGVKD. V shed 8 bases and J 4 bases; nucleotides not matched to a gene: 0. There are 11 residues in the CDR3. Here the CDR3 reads CAIQGATEAFF. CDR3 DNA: TGTGCCATCCAGGGGGCCACTGAAGCTTTCTTT.

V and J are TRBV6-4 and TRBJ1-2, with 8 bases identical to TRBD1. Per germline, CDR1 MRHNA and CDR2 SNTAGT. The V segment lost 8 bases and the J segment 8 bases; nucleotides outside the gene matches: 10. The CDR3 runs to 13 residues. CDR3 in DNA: TGTGCCAGCTCCCGAGACAGGGGCCGAGGCTACACCTTC. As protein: CASSRDRGRGYTF.

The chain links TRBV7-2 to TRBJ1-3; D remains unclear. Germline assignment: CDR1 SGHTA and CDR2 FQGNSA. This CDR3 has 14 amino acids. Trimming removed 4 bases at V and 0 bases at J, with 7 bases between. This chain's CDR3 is CASSSLVSGNTIYF. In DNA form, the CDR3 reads TGTGCCAGCAGCTCACTGGTCTCTGGAAACACCATATATTTT.

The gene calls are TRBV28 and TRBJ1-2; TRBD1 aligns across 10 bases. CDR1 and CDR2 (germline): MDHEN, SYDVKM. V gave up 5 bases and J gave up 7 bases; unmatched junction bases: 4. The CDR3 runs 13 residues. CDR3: CASSDRGRSGYTF. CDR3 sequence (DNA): TGTGCCAGCAGTGACAGGGGGCGAAGTGGCTACACCTTC.

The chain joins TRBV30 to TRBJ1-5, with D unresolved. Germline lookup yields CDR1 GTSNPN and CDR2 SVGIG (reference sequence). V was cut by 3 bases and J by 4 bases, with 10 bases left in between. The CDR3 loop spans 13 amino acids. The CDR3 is CAWSPTRNQPQHF. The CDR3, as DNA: TGTGCCTGGAGCCCCACTCGGAATCAGCCCCAGCATTTT.